The TCR beta chain under discussion was sequenced for a study of cytomegalovirus exposure and HLA in healthy donors. Concerning this clone itself: Its cognate antigen is unknown.

A multiplex PCR was run with 60 Vbeta primers and 13 Jbeta primers. TCRdb keeps only in-frame clones here, not all; method: immunoSEQ multiplex PCR. The sample has roughly 140,000 clones; around 9.6% are singletons. At sampling all donors were nominally healthy, likely with unrecorded immune exposures. Whole-study results and caveats: The majority of CMV-associated TCR beta chains were reported as apparently HLA-restricted in a later analysis. From TCR beta sequences, most subjects' HLA-A and HLA-B alleles were reportedly predicted accurately.

Per germline, CDR1 SGHRS and CDR2 YFSETQ. V was clipped by 5 bases and J by 2 bases; unmatched bases: 5. CDR3 size: 14 residues. The receptor comes from a male donor in good health and CMV-seronegative. The sample taken for sequencing was PBMCs. The V call is TRBV5-1, the J call TRBJ2-7, with TRBD1 matching over 9 bases. The CDR3: CASRSGTGTYEQYF. CDR3 in DNA: TGCGCCAGCAGGTCCGGGACAGGGACCTACGAGCAGTACTTC.